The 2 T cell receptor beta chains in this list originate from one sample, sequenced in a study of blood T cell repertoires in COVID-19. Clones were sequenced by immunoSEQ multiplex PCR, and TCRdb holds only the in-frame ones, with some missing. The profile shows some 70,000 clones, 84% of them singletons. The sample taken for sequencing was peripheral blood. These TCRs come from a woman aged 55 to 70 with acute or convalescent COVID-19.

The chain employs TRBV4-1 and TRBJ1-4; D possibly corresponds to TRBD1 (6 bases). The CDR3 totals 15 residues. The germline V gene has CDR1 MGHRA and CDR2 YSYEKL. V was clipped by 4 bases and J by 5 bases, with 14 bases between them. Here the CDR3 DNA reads TGCGCCAGCAGCCGGTCGGACAGTAGGAATGAAAAACTGTTTTTT. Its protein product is CASSRSDSRNEKLFF.

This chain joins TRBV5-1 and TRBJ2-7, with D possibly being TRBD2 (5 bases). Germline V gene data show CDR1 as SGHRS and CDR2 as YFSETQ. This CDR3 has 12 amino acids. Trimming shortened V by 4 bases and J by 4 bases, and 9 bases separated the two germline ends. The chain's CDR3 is CASSPPGYEQYF. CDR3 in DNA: TGCGCCAGCAGCCCCCCGGGGTACGAGCAGTACTTC.